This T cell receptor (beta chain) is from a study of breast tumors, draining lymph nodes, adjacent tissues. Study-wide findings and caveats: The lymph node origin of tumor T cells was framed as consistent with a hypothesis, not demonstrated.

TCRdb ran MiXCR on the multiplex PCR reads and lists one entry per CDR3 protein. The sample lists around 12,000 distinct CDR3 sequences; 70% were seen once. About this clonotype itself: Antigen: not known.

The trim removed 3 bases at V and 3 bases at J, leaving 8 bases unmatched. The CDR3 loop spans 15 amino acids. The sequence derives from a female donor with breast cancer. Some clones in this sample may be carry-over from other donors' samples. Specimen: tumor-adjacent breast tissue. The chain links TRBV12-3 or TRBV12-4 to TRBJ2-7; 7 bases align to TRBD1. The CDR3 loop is CASSFFDRVSYEQYF. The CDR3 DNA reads TGTGCCAGCAGTTTCTTCGACAGGGTCAGCTACGAGCAGTACTTC.